This TCR beta chain was retrieved from a study of CDR3 diversity in severe acne. This clonotype was observed many times. TCRdb analysed the PCR reads with MiXCR anew, one entry per CDR3 protein. The table has 65,000 to 95,000 distinct CDR3 sequences, 51% seen once. The germline CDR1 and CDR2 sequences are ENHRY and SYGVKD. V lost 2 bases to trimming and J lost 0 bases, with 11 bases between them. The CDR3 length is 15 residues. The V gene is TRBV10-3, the J gene TRBJ2-7; no clear D. What was sequenced was blood. This clonotype originated in a male donor in good health, without acne. CDR3 protein: CAISEPDLSSYEQYF. Here the CDR3 DNA reads TGTGCCATCAGTGAGCCGGACCTTTCCTCCTACGAGCAGTACTTC.